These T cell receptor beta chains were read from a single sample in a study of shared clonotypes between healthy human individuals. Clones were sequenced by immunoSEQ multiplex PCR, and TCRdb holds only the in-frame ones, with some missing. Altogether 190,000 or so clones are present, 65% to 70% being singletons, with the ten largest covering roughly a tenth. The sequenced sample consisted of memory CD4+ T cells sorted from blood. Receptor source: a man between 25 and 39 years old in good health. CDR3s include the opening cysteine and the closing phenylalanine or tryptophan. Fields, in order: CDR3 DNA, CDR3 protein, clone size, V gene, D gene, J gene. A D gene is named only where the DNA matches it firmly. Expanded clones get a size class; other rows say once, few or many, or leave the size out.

TGTGCCAGCAGCTTAGATCTAGCGGGAGGGCCTGAGCAGTTCTTC | CASSLDLAGGPEQFF | once | TRBV11-2 | TRBD2 | TRBJ2-1
TGTGCCAGCTCACCGGACAGGCCGGGCATGTCCCAGCATTTT | CASSPDRPGMSQHF | few | TRBV18 | TRBD1 | TRBJ1-5
TGTGCCAGCAGGGGACAGGTGGGTTACGAGCAGTACTTC | CASRGQVGYEQYF | . | TRBV2 | TRBD1 | TRBJ2-7
TGTGCCTGGAGTGTACGTGGGAGTGGGGGTACGCAGTATTTT | CAWSVRGSGGTQYF | . | TRBV30 | . | TRBJ2-3
TGTGCCAGCAGTAGGGGGGCGAAGGCCGGGGAGCTGTTTTTT | CASSRGAKAGELFF | . | TRBV25-1 | . | TRBJ2-2
TGTGCCAGCTCACCGACAGGGGGCAATCGTTACGAGCAGTACTTC | CASSPTGGNRYEQYF | . | TRBV18 | TRBD1 | TRBJ2-7
TGTGCCAGCAGTTTATCTTTGGGGATGAACACCGGGGAGCTGTTTTTT | CASSLSLGMNTGELFF | . | TRBV27 | . | TRBJ2-2
TGTGCCAGTAGTATAAGAGCGAGACAGTCTGTCTCTGGGGCCAACGTCCTGACTTTC | CASSIRARQSVSGANVLTF | . | TRBV19 | . | TRBJ2-6
TGTGCCAGCAGTGAAATGGGTCACACCGGGGAGCTGTTTTTT | CASSEMGHTGELFF | . | TRBV25-1 | . | TRBJ2-2
TGTGCCAGCAGCTTTTCTTCCAGCGGGAGAATCGCCTACGAGCAGTACTTC | CASSFSSSGRIAYEQYF | few | TRBV7-8 | TRBD2 | TRBJ2-7
TGTGCCAGCACAATTAGGGAGACCCAGTACTTC | CASTIRETQYF | few | TRBV2 | . | TRBJ2-5
TGTGCCAGCGGATCGGTGATCTCCATCATTGAGCAGTTCTTC | CASGSVISIIEQFF | . | TRBV28 | . | TRBJ2-1
TGTGCCAGCAGTGAATCGGGACAGATTTACGAGCAGTACTTC | CASSESGQIYEQYF | . | TRBV25-1 | TRBD1 | TRBJ2-7
TGTGCCAGCTCCTTCGGGACAACGGGAACCTACAATGAGCAGTTCTTC | CASSFGTTGTYNEQFF | . | TRBV18 | . | TRBJ2-1
TGTGCCTGGAGTGGGCACTCTGGAAACACCATATATTTT | CAWSGHSGNTIYF | . | TRBV30 | . | TRBJ1-3
TGTGCCAGCAGTCTGGGGAGCGGGAGAGGGACAGATACGCAGTATTTT | CASSLGSGRGTDTQYF | . | TRBV27 | TRBD2 | TRBJ2-3
TGTGCCAGCACCCATGAACAGGGGGCTCCCCGCGAGCAGTACTTC | CASTHEQGAPREQYF | . | TRBV12-1 | . | TRBJ2-7
TGCGCCAGCAGTTTAGGACTAGCGCAGTCCTACGAGCAGTACTTC | CASSLGLAQSYEQYF | . | TRBV5-1 | TRBD2 | TRBJ2-7
TGTGCCAGCAGCTTAGCGGAGAATGAGCAGTTCTTC | CASSLAENEQFF | few | TRBV7-2 | . | TRBJ2-1
TGTGCCAGCAGCCCCCGGGACGGCCGGGAAAAACTGTTTTTT | CASSPRDGREKLFF | once | TRBV7-9 | . | TRBJ1-4
TGTGCCAGCTCCCTTATCAGTAGCGGGAGGTCTAGTGAGCAGTTCTTC | CASSLISSGRSSEQFF | . | TRBV2 | TRBD2 | TRBJ2-1
TGTGCCAGCAGCCAGGGGAGCGGGAGCACCGGGGAGCTGTTTTTT | CASSQGSGSTGELFF | . | TRBV7-2 | TRBD2 | TRBJ2-2
TGTGCCATCGCCGGCACAGGGGTTGAACAGCCCCAGCATTTT | CAIAGTGVEQPQHF | . | TRBV10-3 | TRBD1 | TRBJ1-5
TGTGCCAGCAGTCGCATTGGCGCAACTAATGAAAAACTGTTTTTT | CASSRIGATNEKLFF | . | TRBV6-6 | . | TRBJ1-4
TGCGCCAGCAGCTTGGAACGGGCCTACGAGCAGTACTTC | CASSLERAYEQYF | few | TRBV5-1 | . | TRBJ2-7
TGTGCCAGCAGCGGGACAGGCCTGATCACCGGGGAGCTGTTTTTT | CASSGTGLITGELFF | . | TRBV2 | TRBD1 | TRBJ2-2
TGTGCCAGCAGCTTAAGGGGAGGGGGTTACAATGAGCAGTTCTTC | CASSLRGGGYNEQFF | . | TRBV7-6 | . | TRBJ2-1
TGCGCCAGCAGCCAAGACGGATATACCGGGGAGCTGTTTTTT | CASSQDGYTGELFF | . | TRBV4-3 | . | TRBJ2-2
TGTGCCAGCAGTTACCAGGGAGGGGGAACTGAAGCTTTCTTT | CASSYQGGGTEAFF | . | TRBV6-5 | . | TRBJ1-1
TGTGCCAGCAGACAGACAGGGCCAAGCTCTGGGGCCAACGTCCTGACTTTC | CASRQTGPSSGANVLTF | . | TRBV7-6 | TRBD1 | TRBJ2-6
TGTGCCAGCAGCTCCACCGGGACAGGGGGTTACGAGCAGTACTTC | CASSSTGTGGYEQYF | . | TRBV6-5 | TRBD1 | TRBJ2-7
TGTGCCAGCAGCGCCACCCCCGCTTTGGCGAGCGGCGAGCAGTTCTTC | CASSATPALASGEQFF | . | TRBV9 | . | TRBJ2-1
TGCGCCAGCAGCGAGACTCTCGTAGTCACAGATACGCAGTATTTT | CASSETLVVTDTQYF | . | TRBV5-1 | . | TRBJ2-3
TGCGCCAGCAGCCCGGACAGGGGGCAGGGGGAGCTGTTTTTT | CASSPDRGQGELFF | . | TRBV5-1 | TRBD1 | TRBJ2-2
TGTGCCAGCAGTTTCTCTGGGGGGAAAAACATTCAGTACTTC | CASSFSGGKNIQYF | . | TRBV27 | . | TRBJ2-4
TGTGCCAGCTCACCGAGGACAGGGGTCAATACCTACGAGCAGTACTTC | CASSPRTGVNTYEQYF | . | TRBV18 | TRBD1 | TRBJ2-7
TGTGCCAGCAGTGAAGGCGGGGCCGGGGAGCTGTTTTTT | CASSEGGAGELFF | few | TRBV2 | . | TRBJ2-2
TGTGCCAGCAGCGTAGATGGGGGAAATTACTATGGCTACACCTTC | CASSVDGGNYYGYTF | . | TRBV9 | . | TRBJ1-2
TGCAGCGGCGGGCAGCGCACTGAAGCTTTCTTT | CSGGQRTEAFF | . | TRBV29-1 | . | TRBJ1-1
TGTGCCAGCAGTCGGACTAGCGGGAGTTACTACAATGAGCAGTTCTTC | CASSRTSGSYYNEQFF | . | TRBV27 | TRBD2 | TRBJ2-1
TGCGCCAGCAGGTCGGGGACTACAAACATTCTAGATACGCAGTATTTT | CASRSGTTNILDTQYF | . | TRBV5-1 | TRBD2 | TRBJ2-3
TGTGCCAGCAGCCCAGCGGTGGTTAGCGACCAAGAGACCCAGTACTTC | CASSPAVVSDQETQYF | . | TRBV7-6 | . | TRBJ2-5
TGTGCCAGCACCCCCCACCCTGGAAACACCATATATTTT | CASTPHPGNTIYF | . | TRBV7-2 | . | TRBJ1-3
TGCGCCAGCAGCTTCGTAGACGGGGAGCTGTTTTTT | CASSFVDGELFF | . | TRBV5-1 | . | TRBJ2-2
TGTGCCAGTAGTGTCCTTAGCGGGCCTGGCCATGAGCAGTTCTTC | CASSVLSGPGHEQFF | once | TRBV19 | TRBD2 | TRBJ2-1
TGCAGCGTTGAAAATAAGGGGAATGAGCAGTTCTTC | CSVENKGNEQFF | few | TRBV29-1 | . | TRBJ2-1
TGTGCCAGCAGCCCGTCACTAGCGACTAGCACAGATACGCAGTATTTT | CASSPSLATSTDTQYF | . | TRBV9 | TRBD2 | TRBJ2-3
TGTGCCAGCAGCTGGGGTCCTCCTACCACTGAAGCTTTCTTT | CASSWGPPTTEAFF | . | TRBV11-2 | . | TRBJ1-1
TGTGCCAGCAGCTTGGCCAGACTTATAGAGACCCAGTACTTC | CASSLARLIETQYF | . | TRBV5-4 | . | TRBJ2-5
TGTGCGGGGGGGTTAGCGGGGACCGTAGAACACAATGAGCAGTTCTTC | CAGGLAGTVEHNEQFF | . | TRBV5-4 | TRBD2 | TRBJ2-1
TGTGCCAGCAGTGCGGGGACAGGAGTGGATACGCAGTATTTT | CASSAGTGVDTQYF | . | TRBV27 | TRBD1 | TRBJ2-3
TGTGCCAGCAGTCTAAGGCCGCGGACAGGGGGCCAAGAGACCCAGTACTTC | CASSLRPRTGGQETQYF | few | TRBV7-9 | TRBD1 | TRBJ2-5